This is a list of T cell receptor beta chains from one sample in a study of blood T cell repertoires in COVID-19. TCRdb keeps only in-frame clones here, not all; method: immunoSEQ multiplex PCR. Of about 250,000 clones in the sample, 86% were seen once. Sequences were obtained from PBMCs or T cells enriched from blood (not recorded which). Every receptor here comes from a man younger than 35 who had recovered from COVID-19. The conserved cysteine and the conserved F or W are not part of the CDR3 here. The order of the fields is V gene, J gene, CDR3 protein.

v_gene: TRBV7-8; j_gene: TRBJ2-5; CDR3aa: ASSLVTGGRETQY
v_gene: TRBV30; j_gene: TRBJ1-2; CDR3aa: AWSVTGTNSYYGYT
v_gene: TRBV6-5; j_gene: TRBJ1-2; CDR3aa: ASSPLMSTSYGYT
v_gene: TRBV19; j_gene: TRBJ2-6; CDR3aa: AITRGQGTSRGANVLT
v_gene: TRBV7-2; j_gene: TRBJ1-6; CDR3aa: ASSLISRSYNSPLH
v_gene: TRBV4-2; j_gene: TRBJ1-1; CDR3aa: ASSQDPRGFKNTEAF
v_gene: TRBV20-1; j_gene: TRBJ1-2; CDR3aa: SASTTGEGNGYT
v_gene: TRBV19; j_gene: TRBJ2-3; CDR3aa: ASSITGFSDTQY
v_gene: TRBV4-1; j_gene: TRBJ1-1; CDR3aa: ASSQDRQGVEAF
v_gene: TRBV6-5; j_gene: TRBJ2-5; CDR3aa: ASSRQEQETQY
v_gene: TRBV10-2; j_gene: TRBJ1-2; CDR3aa: ASSDRGGSWGYT
v_gene: TRBV7-9; j_gene: TRBJ2-3; CDR3aa: ASSQATTQY
v_gene: TRBV6-5; j_gene: TRBJ1-1; CDR3aa: ASSPTVETEAF
v_gene: TRBV27; j_gene: TRBJ1-5; CDR3aa: ASSLSGDNQPQH
v_gene: TRBV27; j_gene: TRBJ1-2; CDR3aa: ASSFVGVANYGYT
v_gene: TRBV28; j_gene: TRBJ2-7; CDR3aa: ASSITGQGAGEQY
v_gene: TRBV14; j_gene: TRBJ2-2; CDR3aa: ASSSGSGGNTGELF
v_gene: TRBV6-1; j_gene: TRBJ1-1; CDR3aa: ASSEAQENTEAF
v_gene: TRBV11-2; j_gene: TRBJ2-7; CDR3aa: ASSFDSGGEQY
v_gene: TRBV3-1/TRBV3-2; j_gene: TRBJ1-1; CDR3aa: ASSQRQSQAF
v_gene: TRBV5-8; j_gene: TRBJ2-5; CDR3aa: ASSGDRGRETQY
v_gene: TRBV2; j_gene: TRBJ1-1; CDR3aa: ASRDRGGLSTEAF
v_gene: TRBV6-5; j_gene: TRBJ1-1; CDR3aa: ASSRDRKNTEAF
v_gene: TRBV6-5; j_gene: TRBJ1-3; CDR3aa: ASSTDGVNGNTIY
v_gene: TRBV7-9; j_gene: TRBJ1-4; CDR3aa: ASRPDRGNEKLF
v_gene: TRBV20-1; j_gene: TRBJ1-5; CDR3aa: SAIESTDSNQPQH
v_gene: TRBV2; j_gene: TRBJ2-7; CDR3aa: ASSGQGWSYEQY
v_gene: TRBV7-8; j_gene: TRBJ1-1; CDR3aa: ASSPGLDLEAF
v_gene: TRBV3-1/TRBV3-2; j_gene: TRBJ2-2; CDR3aa: ASSQEPGGYVGNTGELF
v_gene: TRBV12-3/TRBV12-4; j_gene: TRBJ1-1; CDR3aa: ASSFGGATEAF
v_gene: TRBV19; j_gene: TRBJ1-5; CDR3aa: ASSIVGVPQPQH
v_gene: TRBV27; j_gene: TRBJ1-6; CDR3aa: ASSLGQGYSPLH
v_gene: TRBV7-9; j_gene: TRBJ2-7; CDR3aa: ASSTQGYEQY
v_gene: TRBV18; j_gene: TRBJ2-1; CDR3aa: ASSPDATSGMSSYNEQF
v_gene: TRBV24-1; j_gene: TRBJ2-1; CDR3aa: ATSDPGLTTNEQF
v_gene: TRBV30; j_gene: TRBJ2-1; CDR3aa: AWGTGGPYNEQF
v_gene: TRBV2; j_gene: TRBJ1-3; CDR3aa: ASSLDRASGNTIY
v_gene: TRBV7-9; j_gene: TRBJ2-2; CDR3aa: ASSQDRGWAGELF
v_gene: TRBV3-1/TRBV3-2; j_gene: TRBJ2-7; CDR3aa: ASSQDRGDQTYEQY